What follows are 17 T cell receptor beta chains derived from one specimen sequenced in a study of T cell responses to AZD1222 COVID-19 vaccine. The repertoire was sequenced with immunoSEQ multiplex PCR; TCRdb's copy has only in-frame clones and lacks some. Among roughly 160,000 clones, about 90% were seen once, and the ten largest hold about 4%. Sequencing used peripheral blood, obtained on day 0 of MenACWY control vaccination. Source of these receptors: an adult in good health.

This clone was seen more than once but under ten times. The chain links TRBV3-1 (or the pseudogene TRBV3-2) to TRBJ2-7, with D tentatively TRBD2 (7 bases). The CDR3 is made up of 17 amino acids. Per the germline V gene, CDR1 is LGHDT and CDR2 is YNNKEL (reference sequence). V gave up 4 bases and J gave up 3 bases, with 22 bases separating them. This chain's CDR3 is CASSLGTTTSGDYEQYF. CDR3 sequence (DNA): TGTGCCAGCAGCCTAGGGACAACAACGAGCGGGGACTACGAGCAGTACTTC.

This clone turned up a few times. This chain links TRBV5-6 with TRBJ2-7; D gene uncertain. The CDR3 runs 12 residues. V was pared by 3 bases and J by 3 bases, with 7 bases between. Germline V lookup: CDR1 SGHDT, CDR2 YYEEEE. CDR3 DNA: TGTGCCAGCAGCTCTACAGTCTACGAGCAGTACTTC. Its translation is CASSSTVYEQYF.

The chain links TRBV27 to TRBJ1-4; 9 nucleotides agree with TRBD1. Losses at the gene ends were 3 bases for V and 0 bases for J; bases not matched to a gene: 5. The CDR3 totals 17 residues. Germline V gene sequence: CDR1 MNHEY, CDR2 SMNVEV (reference sequence). DNA for the CDR3: TGTGCCAGCAGTTTGTGGGGACAGGGAACAACTAATGAAAAACTGTTTTTT. Amino acid sequence: CASSLWGQGTTNEKLFF.

The V gene is TRBV4-3, the J gene TRBJ2-7; 8 bases are shared with TRBD2. The CDR3 length is 15 residues. The germline V gene has CDR1 LGHNA and CDR2 YSLEER. V shed 0 bases, J shed 6 bases, and the junction held 7 bases outside the gene matches. CDR3 sequence reads: CASSQDWRGAPEQYF. CDR3 sequence (DNA): TGCGCCAGCAGCCAAGATTGGCGGGGGGCCCCCGAGCAGTACTTC.

The V gene is TRBV4-1, the J gene TRBJ2-3; 11 positions match TRBD2. The CDR3 spans 18 residues. Germline CDR1 reads MGHRA; CDR2 reads YSYEKL. The trim removed 0 bases at V and 6 bases at J, leaving 11 bases unmatched. The chain's CDR3 is CASSQDERTLAGEDTQYF. CDR3 in DNA: TGCGCCAGCAGCCAAGATGAGAGGACACTAGCGGGAGAGGATACGCAGTATTTT.

CDR3 protein: CASRPGYSNQPQHF. Written as DNA, the CDR3 is TGTGCCAGTCGCCCGGGATATAGCAATCAGCCCCAGCATTTT. The chain combines TRBV28 with TRBJ1-5; D gene ambiguous. The V and J ends lost 9 bases and 0 bases respectively, with 12 bases between them. The CDR3 is 14 residues long. Germline loops: CDR1 MDHEN, CDR2 SYDVKM.

CDR3 in amino acids: CASSGDRGRRLAEAFF. Written as DNA, the CDR3 is TGTGCCAGCAGTGGGGACAGGGGGCGCAGGTTAGCTGAAGCTTTCTTT. The chain carries TRBV2 and TRBJ1-1; TRBD1 aligns across 12 bases. Unmatched junction bases numbered 9, after V lost 4 bases and J lost 6 bases. This CDR3 comprises 16 residues. In germline, CDR1 is SNHLY, CDR2 FYNNEI.

The chain has TRBV7-3 and TRBJ1-2; no definite D call. CDR1 SGHTA and CDR2 FQGTGA come from the germline V gene. V gave up 5 bases and J gave up 8 bases, with 15 bases separating them. The CDR3 loop spans 13 amino acids. CDR3 DNA sequence: TGTGCCAGCAGCCCCTGGCCGGGTATAGGCTACACCTTC. Translated, it gives CASSPWPGIGYTF.

This clone was found a few times. The chain couples TRBV29-1 to TRBJ1-1, with D possibly being TRBD1 (6 bases). Germline CDR1 and CDR2: SQVTM and ANQGSEA. CDR3 length equals 15 residues. The V and J ends lost 7 bases and 1 base respectively, with 19 bases between them. CDR3 in DNA: TGCAGCGCCGTGATATGGGGGGCAGGGAACACTGAAGCTTTCTTT. This sequence encodes CSAVIWGAGNTEAFF.

CDR3 in DNA: TGCAGCGTTGGTGGCGGACGGGACGAAAAACTGTTTTTT. This gives the protein CSVGGGRDEKLFF. The rearrangement joins TRBV29-1 to TRBJ1-4, with D possibly being TRBD1 (5 bases). V was cut by 4 bases and J by 8 bases, with 14 bases left in between. The CDR3 sequence is 13 residues long. Germline V gene lookup returns CDR1 SQVTM and CDR2 ANQGSEA.

The genes are TRBV6-5 and TRBJ1-5, with TRBD1 identical over 7 bases. Germline trimming cut 8 bases from V and 0 bases from J; bases unmatched to any gene: 7. Germline V gene lookup returns CDR1 MNHEY and CDR2 SVGAGI. The CDR3 runs to 15 residues. DNA of the CDR3: TGTGCCAGCTTACAGGGGCGATATAGCAATCAGCCCCAGCATTTT. Its protein is CASLQGRYSNQPQHF.

The CDR3 DNA reads as TGCGCCAGCAGTGAAGTGCCCTCGGCCGGGGAGCTGTTTTTT. Its protein is CASSEVPSAGELFF. This sequence joins TRBV10-1 and TRBJ2-2; D uncertain. From germline, CDR1 is WNHNN and CDR2 SYGVQD (reference sequence). The CDR3 runs 14 residues. Trimming stripped 3 bases from V and 6 bases from J, with 11 bases between.

The gene calls are TRBV7-2 and TRBJ2-7; D remains unclear. The germline V gene encodes CDR1 SGHTA and CDR2 FQGNSA. The CDR3 has 12 residues. With 2 bases removed from V and 4 bases from J, the gap between germline ends came to 6 bases. This chain's CDR3 is CASSLLRYEQYF. CDR3 nucleotides: TGTGCCAGCAGCTTATTACGGTACGAGCAGTACTTC.

The chain joins TRBV9 to TRBJ2-7; a possible D gene is TRBD2 (6 bases). Germline CDR1 and CDR2: SGDLS and YYNGEE. The CDR3 has 15 residues. Trimming took off 0 bases at V and 6 bases at J, with 16 bases between the two ends. The DNA for the CDR3 is TGTGCCAGCAGCGTAGCGGAAAGGGGACTCGGCGAGCAGTACTTC. Protein sequence: CASSVAERGLGEQYF.

The CDR3 sequence: CASSRVRRLSGNTIYF. As DNA, the CDR3 is TGTGCCAGTAGCCGGGTCCGGCGGCTCTCTGGAAACACCATATATTTT. J is TRBJ1-3 and V is TRBV19; the D is unclear. Germline-derived CDR1 and CDR2 are LNHDA and SQIVND (reference sequence). Deletions cut 6 bases from V and 0 bases from J, with 15 bases between. The CDR3 consists of 16 residues.

This clone was picked up one time. The chain uses TRBV7-2 and TRBJ2-5; D is unclear. There are 13 residues in the CDR3. CDR1 and CDR2 from the germline V gene are SGHTA and FQGNSA. V lost 2 bases, J lost 3 bases, and 7 bases lay in between. The CDR3 sequence: CASSLRGEETQYF. DNA of the CDR3: TGTGCCAGCAGCTTACGTGGGGAAGAGACCCAGTACTTC.

The chain carries TRBV7-6 and TRBJ2-2, with 7 positions matching TRBD1. The CDR3 loop spans 15 amino acids. V lost 4 bases, J lost 4 bases, and 6 bases stayed unmatched. The germline V gene encodes CDR1 SGHVS and CDR2 FNYEAQ. CDR3 bases: TGTGCCAGCAGCTCATCACCAGGGGGCACCGGGGAGCTGTTTTTT. This sequence encodes CASSSSPGGTGELFF.